Listed here is a single T cell receptor beta chain. What it binds is unknown. Being one base from a much bigger clone, this may be a read error. The data stem from a study of T cells in Graves' hyperthyroidism and ophthalmopathy. TCR beta CDR3 region amplification was performed from RNA transcripts. First-round RT-PCR with HTBI primers amplified the TCR CDR3 region. One entry per CDR3 protein, called by TCRdb with MiXCR from the multiplex PCR reads. The sample holds some 300,000 distinct CDR3 sequences, approximately 14% seen once. Uncontrolled infection, other autoimmune disease, pregnancy or lactation excluded patients. Whole-study results and caveats: Separation of ophthalmopathy from stable hyperthyroidism was achieved by a 13 V-J model.

The CDR3 has 15 residues. Germline V gene lookup returns CDR1 LGHDT and CDR2 YNNKEL (reference sequence). V trimming: 4 bases; J trimming: 5 bases; junction bases outside the gene matches: 7. The sequenced sample was blood. The V gene is TRBV3-1, the J gene TRBJ2-5, with TRBD2 matching over 10 bases. The source of this sequence is a woman aged 40 to 55 with Graves' hyperthyroidism. The CDR3 sequence is CASSRGLAGVETQYF. The CDR3 nucleotides are TGTGCCAGCAGCCGAGGGCTAGCGGGAGTGGAGACCCAGTACTTC.